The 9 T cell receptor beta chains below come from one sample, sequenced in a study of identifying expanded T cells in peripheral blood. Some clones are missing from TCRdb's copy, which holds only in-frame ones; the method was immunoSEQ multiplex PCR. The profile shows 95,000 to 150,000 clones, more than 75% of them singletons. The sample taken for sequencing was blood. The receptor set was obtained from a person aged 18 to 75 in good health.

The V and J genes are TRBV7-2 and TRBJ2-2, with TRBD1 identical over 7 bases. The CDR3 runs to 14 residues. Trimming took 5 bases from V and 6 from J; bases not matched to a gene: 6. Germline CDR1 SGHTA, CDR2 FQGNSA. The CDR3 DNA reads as TGTGCCAGCAGCAATTACAGGGGCCCCGGGGAGCTGTTTTTT. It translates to CASSNYRGPGELFF.

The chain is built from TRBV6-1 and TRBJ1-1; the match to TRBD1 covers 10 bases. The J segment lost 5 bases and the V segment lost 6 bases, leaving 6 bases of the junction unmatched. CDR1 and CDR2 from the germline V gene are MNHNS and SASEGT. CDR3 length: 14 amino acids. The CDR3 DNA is TGTGCCAGCAGAAGACAGGGGGCGACAACTGAAGCTTTCTTT. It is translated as CASRRQGATTEAFF.

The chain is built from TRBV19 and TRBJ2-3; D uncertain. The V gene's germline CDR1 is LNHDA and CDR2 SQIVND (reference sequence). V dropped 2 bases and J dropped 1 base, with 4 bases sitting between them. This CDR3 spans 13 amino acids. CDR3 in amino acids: CASSIRGTDTQYF. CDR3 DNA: TGTGCCAGTAGTATAAGGGGCACAGATACGCAGTATTTT.

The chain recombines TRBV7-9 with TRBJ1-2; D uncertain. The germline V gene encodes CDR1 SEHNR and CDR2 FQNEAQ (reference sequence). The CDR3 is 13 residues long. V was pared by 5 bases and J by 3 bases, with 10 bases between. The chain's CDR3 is CASSKIGYYGYTF. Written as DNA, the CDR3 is TGTGCCAGCAGCAAAATAGGGTACTATGGCTACACCTTC.

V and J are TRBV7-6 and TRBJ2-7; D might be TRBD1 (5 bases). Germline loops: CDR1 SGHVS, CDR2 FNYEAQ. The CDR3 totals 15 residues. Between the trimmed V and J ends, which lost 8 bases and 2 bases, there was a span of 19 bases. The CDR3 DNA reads TGTGCCAGCCCATATCAGGGATTCTACCCCTACGAGCAGTACTTC. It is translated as CASPYQGFYPYEQYF.

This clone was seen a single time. The CDR3 sequence: CASSQDNRGETQYF. The CDR3 DNA sequence: TGTGCCAGCAGCCAGGATAACAGGGGTGAGACCCAGTACTTC. The chain employs TRBV13 and TRBJ2-5; 7 positions match TRBD1. CDR1 and CDR2 (germline): PRHDT, FYEKMQ (reference sequence). Germline trimming cut 5 bases from V and 5 bases from J; bases unmatched to any gene: 8. This CDR3 comprises 14 residues.

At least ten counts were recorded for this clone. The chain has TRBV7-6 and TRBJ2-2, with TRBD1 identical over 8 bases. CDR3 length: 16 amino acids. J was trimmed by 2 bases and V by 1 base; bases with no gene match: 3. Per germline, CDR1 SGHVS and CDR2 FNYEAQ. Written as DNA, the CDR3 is TGTGCCAGCAGCTTAGGACAGGGGCCTAACACCGGGGAGCTGTTTTTT. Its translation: CASSLGQGPNTGELFF.

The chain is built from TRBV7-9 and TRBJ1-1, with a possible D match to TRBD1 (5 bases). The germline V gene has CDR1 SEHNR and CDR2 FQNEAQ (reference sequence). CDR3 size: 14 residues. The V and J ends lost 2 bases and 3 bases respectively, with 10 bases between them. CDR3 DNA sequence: TGTGCCAGCAGCTTAATGGGAGGGGACACTGAAGCTTTCTTT. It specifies CASSLMGGDTEAFF.

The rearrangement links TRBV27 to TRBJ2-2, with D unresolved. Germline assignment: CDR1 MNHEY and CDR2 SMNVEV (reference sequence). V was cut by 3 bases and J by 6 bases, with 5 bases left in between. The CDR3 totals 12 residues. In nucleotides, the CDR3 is TGTGCCAGCAGTTTTGGTGCCGGGGAGCTGTTTTTT. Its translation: CASSFGAGELFF.